These T cell receptor beta chains were read from a single sample in a study of shared clonotypes between healthy human individuals. TCRdb's copy holds only in-frame clones and misses some; the assay was immunoSEQ multiplex PCR. This sample has about 980,000 clones, with roughly 72% found just once. Material for sequencing was memory CD4+ T cells sorted from blood. Receptor source: a man in his late teens or twenties in good health. The CDR3 runs from the conserved cysteine through the conserved F or W. The D gene is left open where the match is weak. The size entry is marked missing in some rows and otherwise reads once, few, many or a size class.

18	.	TRBV7-3	TRBJ1-2	.	CASSFLNPGDGRNYGYTF	TGTGCCAGCAGCTTCTTAAACCCCGGGGACGGTCGTAACTATGGCTACACCTTC
15	many	TRBV28	TRBJ1-1	.	CASSLSNRMNTEAFF	TGTGCCAGCAGTTTAAGTAATCGGATGAACACTGAAGCTTTCTTT
12	few	TRBV2	TRBJ2-7	.	CASSATAYEQYF	TGTGCCAGCAGCGCGACAGCCTACGAGCAGTACTTC
14	.	TRBV7-8	TRBJ2-7	TRBD1	CASSPDRGDNEQYF	TGTGCCAGCAGCCCGGACAGGGGAGACAACGAGCAGTACTTC
15	few	TRBV18	TRBJ1-1	TRBD1	CASSPRTGTHTEAFF	TGTGCCAGCTCACCCAGGACAGGGACGCACACTGAAGCTTTCTTT
13	.	TRBV27	TRBJ1-1	.	CASSEQVNTEAFF	TGTGCCAGCTCCGAACAGGTGAACACTGAAGCTTTCTTT
16	.	TRBV7-9	TRBJ2-7	.	CASSLDLGARIYEQYF	TGTGCCAGCAGCTTAGATCTGGGGGCACGGATCTACGAGCAGTACTTC
16	.	TRBV6-1	TRBJ1-5	.	CASSEGSGISNQPQHF	TGTGCCAGCAGTGAAGGCTCGGGAATTAGCAATCAGCCCCAGCATTTT
15	once	TRBV29-1	TRBJ2-7	TRBD2	CSVAGTSGGAYEQYF	TGCAGCGTAGCCGGGACTAGCGGGGGGGCCTACGAGCAGTACTTC
13	.	TRBV10-2	TRBJ2-1	TRBD2	CASGGLAGGMRVF	TGCGCCAGCGGCGGACTAGCGGGGGGGATGAGGGTCTTC
17	.	TRBV5-1	TRBJ2-7	TRBD2	CASSPDLGREGSNEQYF	TGCGCCAGCAGCCCCGATCTTGGGCGGGAGGGCTCCAACGAGCAGTACTTC
15	once	TRBV5-1	TRBJ1-5	TRBD1	CASSFQGDRNQPQHF	TGCGCCAGCAGCTTCCAGGGGGACCGTAATCAGCCCCAGCATTTT
16	.	TRBV10-2	TRBJ2-7	.	CASGSPVAGPSYEQYF	TGCGCCAGCGGGTCCCCGGTGGCAGGTCCTTCCTACGAGCAGTACTTC
15	.	TRBV2	TRBJ2-3	.	CATNLRGSSTDTQYF	TGTGCCACCAACCTCAGAGGATCTAGCACAGATACGCAGTATTTT
17	.	TRBV19	TRBJ1-5	.	CASSHGVGAGGNQPQHF	TGTGCCAGTAGTCATGGGGTAGGGGCAGGAGGAAATCAGCCCCAGCATTTT
13	once	TRBV6-6	TRBJ2-1	TRBD1	CASTRQGNNEQFF	TGTGCCAGCACACGACAGGGTAACAATGAGCAGTTCTTC
15	few	TRBV27	TRBJ1-6	.	CASSSQGPYNSPLHF	TGTGCCAGCAGTTCGCAGGGCCCCTATAATTCACCCCTCCACTTT
15	few	TRBV4-1	TRBJ2-3	TRBD2	CASSLRTSAADTQYF	TGCGCCAGCAGCCTTAGAACTAGCGCAGCAGATACGCAGTATTTT
14	.	TRBV4-2	TRBJ2-1	.	CASSQEVGRNEQFF	TGTGCCAGCAGCCAAGAGGTGGGTAGAAATGAGCAGTTCTTC
15	few	TRBV10-1	TRBJ2-2	TRBD1	CASSPGQGNTGELFF	TGCGCCAGCAGTCCCGGACAGGGGAACACCGGGGAGCTGTTTTTT
16	many	TRBV18	TRBJ2-5	.	CASSPAGTLAGETQYF	TGTGCCAGCTCACCAGCCGGGACCTTGGCTGGGGAGACCCAGTACTTC
14	.	TRBV2	TRBJ2-1	TRBD2	CASGGTSGHNEQFF	TGTGCCAGCGGGGGGACTAGCGGACACAATGAGCAGTTCTTC
13	.	TRBV5-4	TRBJ1-1	.	CASKAGARTEAFF	TGTGCCAGCAAGGCGGGGGCTCGGACTGAAGCTTTCTTT
17	.	TRBV10-2	TRBJ2-7	TRBD2	CASSEIIGTSGTGEQYF	TGCGCCAGCAGTGAGATTATCGGGACTAGCGGGACGGGGGAGCAGTACTTC
15	.	TRBV18	TRBJ2-2	TRBD2	CASSRPSGNTGELFF	TGTGCCAGCTCACGACCTAGCGGGAACACCGGGGAGCTGTTTTTT
16	.	TRBV5-1	TRBJ2-5	TRBD2	CASSLGTSGGKETQYF	TGCGCCAGCAGCTTGGGGACTAGCGGGGGAAAAGAGACCCAGTACTTC
12	.	TRBV2	TRBJ2-7	.	CASSIASYEQYF	TGTGCCAGCAGTATAGCCTCCTACGAGCAGTACTTC
16	.	TRBV4-1	TRBJ2-3	.	CASSQGGLVITDTQYF	TGCGCCAGCAGCCAAGGAGGGCTAGTGATCACAGATACGCAGTATTTT
14	.	TRBV28	TRBJ1-1	.	CASSPRRLGTEAFF	TGTGCCAGCAGTCCACGCCGACTGGGCACTGAAGCTTTCTTT
14	few	TRBV27	TRBJ1-2	.	CASRAGATNYGYTF	TGTGCCAGCCGTGCGGGGGCGACTAACTATGGCTACACCTTC
14	few	TRBV28	TRBJ1-1	.	CASSFWQANTEAFF	TGTGCCAGCAGTTTCTGGCAGGCCAACACTGAAGCTTTCTTT
14	.	TRBV7-2	TRBJ2-2	TRBD2	CASSRTSGSGELFF	TGTGCCAGCAGCCGGACTAGCGGGAGTGGGGAGCTGTTTTTT
16	.	TRBV4-1	TRBJ2-1	TRBD2	CASSQVGGGARNEQFF	TGCGCCAGCAGCCAAGTAGGCGGGGGAGCTAGGAATGAGCAGTTCTTC
13	.	TRBV5-4	TRBJ1-2	.	CASSLWKKGGYTF	TGTGCCAGCAGCTTGTGGAAAAAGGGTGGCTACACCTTC
14	.	TRBV5-1	TRBJ2-7	.	CASSLDGTGKMQYF	TGCGCCAGCAGCTTGGATGGGACGGGGAAAATGCAGTACTTC
17	.	TRBV7-9	TRBJ1-5	TRBD1	CASSTGQGTYSNQPQHF	TGTGCCAGCAGCACGGGACAGGGTACCTATAGCAATCAGCCCCAGCATTTT
15	.	TRBV6-5	TRBJ1-6	.	CASSFRDREVDPLHF	TGTGCCAGCAGTTTTCGGGACCGGGAAGTGGATCCCCTCCACTTT
13	.	TRBV2	TRBJ2-5	.	CASRATSSETQYF	TGTGCCAGCAGAGCTACTAGCTCAGAGACCCAGTACTTC
14	.	TRBV5-1	TRBJ1-1	.	CASSLGEQGSGAFF	TGCGCCAGCAGCTTGGGGGAACAGGGATCCGGGGCTTTCTTT
16	once	TRBV6-5	TRBJ1-6	TRBD1	CASSYFGGQGYSPLHF	TGTGCCAGCAGTTACTTCGGCGGACAGGGCTATTCACCCCTCCACTTT
14	.	TRBV28	TRBJ2-3	.	CASSLGDRTDTQYF	TGTGCCAGCAGCTTGGGGGACCGCACAGATACGCAGTATTTT
15	.	TRBV7-7	TRBJ2-1	TRBD1	CASSSDRGLNNEQFF	TGTGCTAGCAGTTCCGACAGGGGGCTTAACAATGAGCAGTTCTTC
14	.	TRBV30	TRBJ2-6	.	CAWSVGVGANVLTF	TGTGCCTGGAGTGTCGGGGTCGGGGCCAACGTCCTGACTTTC
14	.	TRBV5-1	TRBJ1-4	.	CASSLQGPQEKLFF	TGCGCCAGCAGCTTACAGGGTCCCCAGGAAAAACTGTTTTTT
15	.	TRBV5-1	TRBJ2-2	TRBD1	CASSLQGLNTGELFF	TGCGCCAGCAGCCTACAGGGGTTGAACACCGGGGAGCTGTTTTTT
12	.	TRBV2	TRBJ2-7	.	CASSEPPYEQYF	TGTGCCAGCAGTGAACCTCCCTACGAGCAGTACTTC
15	.	TRBV5-6	TRBJ1-5	.	CASSFGGSGNQPQHF	TGTGCCAGCAGCTTCGGGGGGTCTGGCAATCAGCCCCAGCATTTT
15	.	TRBV5-1	TRBJ2-2	.	CASSLQSSFTGELFF	TGCGCCAGCAGCTTGCAGTCATCTTTCACCGGGGAGCTGTTTTTT
16	.	TRBV11-2	TRBJ2-7	TRBD2	CASSLGASGAAYEQYF	TGTGCCAGCAGCTTAGGGGCTAGCGGAGCCGCCTACGAGCAGTACTTC
16	.	TRBV4-1	TRBJ2-5	TRBD2	CASSQGPLAGGETQYF	TGCGCCAGCAGCCAAGGCCCGCTGGCGGGGGGAGAGACCCAGTACTTC
16	.	TRBV9	TRBJ2-3	.	CASSVGGRLRTDTQYF	TGTGCCAGCAGCGTAGGAGGCAGATTGCGCACAGATACGCAGTATTTT
14	.	TRBV28	TRBJ1-5	.	CASSFSVSNQPQHF	TGTGCCAGCAGTTTCTCCGTTAGCAATCAGCCCCAGCATTTT
15	many	TRBV5-1	TRBJ1-4	.	CASRPSGMTNEKLFF	TGCGCCAGCCGACCCTCAGGGATGACTAATGAAAAACTGTTTTTT
17	.	TRBV5-8	TRBJ1-2	TRBD1	CASSLDRWWQGAYGYTF	TGTGCCAGCAGCTTGGATCGGTGGTGGCAGGGGGCGTATGGCTACACCTTC
14	.	TRBV7-2	TRBJ1-2	TRBD1	CASSWWTGVKGYTF	TGTGCCAGCAGCTGGTGGACAGGCGTTAAAGGCTACACCTTC
12	.	TRBV30	TRBJ1-2	TRBD1	CAWALQGSGYTF	TGTGCCTGGGCCCTACAGGGGAGCGGCTACACCTTC
18	.	TRBV30	TRBJ2-1	TRBD2	CAWSPLAGGRGSYNEQFF	TGTGCCTGGAGCCCCTTAGCGGGAGGAAGGGGGTCCTACAATGAGCAGTTCTTC
12	.	TRBV9	TRBJ1-3	.	CASSPLGNTIYF	TGTGCCAGCAGCCCCCTGGGAAACACCATATATTTT